These T cell receptor beta chains were read from a single sample in a study of blood T cell repertoires in COVID-19. Clones were sequenced by immunoSEQ multiplex PCR, and TCRdb holds only the in-frame ones, with some missing. The sample yields fewer than 400,000 clones, roughly 91% seen once. Sequencing was carried out using peripheral blood. The source of these receptors is a woman aged 25 to 45 with COVID-19, enrolled during active disease. The CDR3 runs from the conserved cysteine through the conserved F or W. The D gene is left open where the match is weak. For some rows the clone size is stated as once, few or many, or as a class when expanded; others skip it.

d_call clone_size j_call v_call cdr3_nt cdr3_aa
. . TRBJ1-4 TRBV6-1 TGTGCCAGCAGTGTCGAGAACCGGGACACCAATGAAAAACTGTTTTTT CASSVENRDTNEKLFF
. . TRBJ2-1 TRBV5-1 TGCGCCAGCAGCGGTAGTGCGGGCAGCTCCTACAATGAGCAGTTCTTC CASSGSAGSSYNEQFF
. . TRBJ1-6 TRBV7-2 TGTGCCAGCAGCTTTGGGCCCCAGGGCTCACCCCTCCACTTT CASSFGPQGSPLHF
TRBD1 . TRBJ2-1 TRBV14 TGTGCCAGCAGCCAAAGAACAGGGGCCTGGGGTGAGCAGTTCTTC CASSQRTGAWGEQFF
TRBD1 . TRBJ1-5 TRBV6-5 TGTGCCAGCCGCCCAGGGGGCTTTCAGCCCCAGCATTTT CASRPGGFQPQHF
. . TRBJ2-5 TRBV7-9 TGTGCCAGCAGCTTAGCAGGGGTTAAAGAGACCCAGTACTTC CASSLAGVKETQYF
. . TRBJ1-6 TRBV18 TGTGCCAGCTCACCAGGCCAGATCAATTCACCCCTCCACTTT CASSPGQINSPLHF
TRBD2 . TRBJ2-5 TRBV19 TGTGCCACCAGTGGGAGGGGAGAGACCCAGTACTTC CATSGRGETQYF
TRBD1 . TRBJ1-2 TRBV5-6 TGTGCCAGCAGCTTATTAACAGGGGCATATGGCTACACCTTC CASSLLTGAYGYTF
. . TRBJ1-3 TRBV4-2 TGTGCCAGCAGCCAAGAGGCGGCCTCTGGAAACACCATATATTTT CASSQEAASGNTIYF
. . TRBJ1-2 TRBV29-1 TGCAGCGTTGAAGACGCTTCGGACAACTATAGCTACACCTTC CSVEDASDNYSYTF
TRBD1 . TRBJ1-1 TRBV6-5 TGTGCCAGCAGAGCCGGGGAGACAGGGTACGGTGAAGCTTTCTTT CASRAGETGYGEAFF
. . TRBJ2-5 TRBV5-8 TGTGCCAGCAGCCCTCTGCGGGGCGGCGGGACCCAGTACTTC CASSPLRGGGTQYF
. . TRBJ1-2 TRBV2 TGTGCCAGCAGGAAAGAAGGGGCCGGCTATGGCTACACCTTC CASRKEGAGYGYTF
TRBD1 . TRBJ1-3 TRBV5-1 TGCGCCAGCAGCTTGGGGACAGGGGGCTTTGGAAACACCATATATTTT CASSLGTGGFGNTIYF
. . TRBJ1-1 TRBV7-9 TGTGCCAGCAGCTCCAGGGGCCGAGCGACTGAAGCTTTCTTT CASSSRGRATEAFF
. . TRBJ2-3 TRBV5-1 TGCGCCAGCAGCCCAGGGTTTATGGGCACAGATACGCAGTATTTT CASSPGFMGTDTQYF
. once TRBJ2-1 TRBV7-3 TGTGCCAGCAGCGGAAGCGGGTTTAATGAGCAGTTCTTC CASSGSGFNEQFF
TRBD1 . TRBJ1-2 TRBV3-1/TRBV3-2 TGTGCCAGCAGCCAAAGGGGGACAGGGGGGGTTAGTCATGGCTACACCTTC CASSQRGTGGVSHGYTF
TRBD1 . TRBJ1-2 TRBV9 TGTGCCAGCAGCGTAGCGCCAGGGGGCTCCTATGGCTACACCTTC CASSVAPGGSYGYTF
. . TRBJ2-5 TRBV4-1 TGCGCCAGCAGTCTACAGGAAATGGGGGAGACCCAGTACTTC CASSLQEMGETQYF
. . TRBJ1-6 TRBV2 TGTGCCAGCAGTGACAGGGCATGGGATTCACCCCTCCACTTT CASSDRAWDSPLHF
. . TRBJ1-1 TRBV19 TGTGCCAGTAGGCCAAAAGCCGACAGGACGTCTGAAGCTTTCTTT CASRPKADRTSEAFF